This TCR beta chain was identified in a study of T cells after yellow fever vaccination (dated by TCRdb to between 2018 and 2021). With respect to the entire study: Libraries from fractions with low cell numbers were prepared with the SMART-Seq v4 Ultra Low Input RNA kit. To track T-cell clones before and after primary and booster YFV17D yellow fever vaccination, bulk TCR alpha and beta repertoires were sequenced longitudinally. Two healthy male donors made up the cohort, one aged 18 to 29 years and the other aged 30 to 40 years. Blood was drawn at multiple timepoints before and after primary and secondary immunization, with bulk PBMC replicates and cell subsets isolated. Study-wide findings and limitations: A small fraction of clonotypes showed up in both the CD4 and CD8 compartments, probably as a result of convergent recombination. Because the study included only a couple of donors, the extent to which the findings can be generalized is limited. Compared with the primary T-cell response, the secondary T-cell response was faster but weaker, reaching its peak on day 5 rather than on day 15. Because abundant contaminating clonotypes from the bulk population could be contained in FACS-sorted repertoires, computational filtering was required. After the booster, most clones that had expanded after primary vaccination were detected again (almost 97% of CD4 and 88% of CD8), suggesting broad maintenance of memory.

Synthesis of TCR cDNA relied on 5'RACE template switching, a step that introduced a universal primer site along with unique molecular identifiers. Priming for cDNA synthesis came from both the TCR alpha and TCR beta constant segments. Two PCR steps were used to amplify libraries, with sample barcodes and sequencing adapters being added in the second step. Sequencing of the libraries was done on either Illumina HiSeq 2500 (2x100 bp) or NovaSeq (2x150 bp). The source study handled its data this way. MIGEC handled demultiplexing of reads and collapsing into UMI consensus sequences, while MiXCR performed V(D)J alignment. Vaccine-responding clonotypes were defined with edgeR using replicate PBMC samples, requiring FDR below 0.01 and a log2 fold change above 5 up to day 15. Each bulk clonotype received a CD4 or CD8 identity based on whether the sequenced CD4 or CD8 repertoire contained that clonotype at higher abundance. TCRdb reanalyzed the raw reads on its own, using fastp at Q25 for trimming and MiXCR for clone calling, and kept in-frame beta chains. All rows with the same CDR3 protein become a single entry with the most common DNA and genes. TCRdb's processing, not the study's, gives the V and J calls here. Present in this sample are 500,000 to 650,000 distinct CDR3 sequences, less than 15% of which were seen just once. The ten most abundant clones make up more than 12% of the sample.

This clonotype was counted a few times. Its antigen is unknown. No much larger clone exists at a distance of one base, and base qualities are not known. V loses 1 base at its end and J loses 6 bases; junction bases beyond the gene matches: 4. From a lookup of the germline V gene (reference sequence), CDR1 and CDR2 are LGHDT and YNNKEL. The cysteine opens and the phenylalanine closes a CDR3 of 15 amino acids. The kept DNA is CDR3 alone, 45 bases in frame from the first base. Taken with the paper, the label for treatment or condition translates to: live attenuated yellow fever vaccine strain. At each blood-draw timepoint, two biological replicates of bulk PBMCs were collected. A standard Ficoll-Paque protocol was used to isolate PBMCs from peripheral blood. TriZol was used to extract RNA from bulk PBMCs, from CD4 and CD8 fractions, and from dextramer-positive and dextramer-negative fractions.

The material sequenced was PBMCs, taken on the day of the yellow fever booster vaccination. The clonotype originates from a man younger than 40 who received the YFV17D yellow fever vaccine. The sequence is built from TRBV3-1 and TRBJ2-1; 9 of the junction bases match TRBD2. The CDR3 has the sequence CASSQVAGVSNEQFF. Here is the DNA: TGTGCCAGCAGCCAAGTAGCGGGAGTAAGCAATGAGCAGTTCTTC.